These 30 T cell receptor beta chains originate from one sample sequenced in a study of post-analysis software for immune sequencing data. Study outcomes and limitations: Roughly five TRBV segments appeared more often in patients than in controls, and TRBV5-6, TRBV5-1 and TRBV20-1 were among these.

What these receptors recognize is not known. TCR beta cDNA libraries had unique molecular identifiers. TCRdb fed the PCR reads into MiXCR, producing one record per CDR3 protein. The sample lists 750,000 to 950,000 distinct CDR3 sequences, about 50% seen once, with roughly 4.4% in the top ten. The sequenced material came from blood. The source of these receptors is a girl between 5 and 17 years old with multiple sclerosis.

V gene TRBV6-2 or TRBV6-3 combines with J gene TRBJ2-7; possibly TRBD2 for D (6 bases). The CDR3 is 15 residues long. The germline CDR1 and CDR2 sequences are MNHEY and SVGEGT. V lost 8 bases and J 2 bases, leaving 19 bases between the germline ends. The CDR3 region is CASEGSAGTPYEQYF. Written as DNA, the CDR3 is TGTGCCAGCGAAGGCTCGGCAGGGACTCCCTACGAGCAGTACTTC.

V usage is TRBV27 and J usage is TRBJ1-2; D is undetermined. Trimming cost V 5 bases and J 4 bases, with 8 bases left between them. The germline CDR1 and CDR2 sequences are MNHEY and SMNVEV (reference sequence). This CDR3 has 12 residues. The CDR3 DNA reads TGTGCCAGCAGTGACAATTTCTATGGCTACACCTTC. Its protein is CASSDNFYGYTF.

This sequence joins TRBV20-1 and TRBJ2-7; TRBD2 might be the D (5 bases). Germline V gene sequence: CDR1 DFQATT, CDR2 SNEGSKA (reference sequence). CDR3 length equals 13 residues. Trimming cost V 4 bases and J 5 bases, with 15 bases left between them. The CDR3: CSAIPPAGNEQYF. Written as DNA, the CDR3 is TGCAGTGCTATCCCCCCGGCCGGGAACGAGCAGTACTTC.

This clonotype was detected a few times. This rearrangement joins TRBV20-1 to TRBJ2-1; 11 bases fit TRBD2. Trimming took 3 bases from V and 6 from J; bases not matched to a gene: 4. The CDR3 covers 14 residues. Per germline, CDR1 DFQATT and CDR2 SNEGSKA (reference sequence). The CDR3 coding sequence is TGCAGTGCTAGTAGCGGGGGGGTTGGCAATGAGCAGTTCTTC. It yields the protein CSASSGGVGNEQFF.

The chain uses TRBV6-1 and TRBJ1-1, with TRBD1 matching over 8 bases. Germline values: CDR1 MNHNS, CDR2 SASEGT. The ends lost 2 bases at V and 8 bases at J; junction bases unmatched: 4. The CDR3 consists of 13 residues. CDR3 residues: CASSERDRSEAFF. Written as DNA, the CDR3 is TGTGCCAGCAGTGAACGGGACAGGTCCGAAGCTTTCTTT.

The V gene is TRBV20-1, the J gene TRBJ2-3, with 11 nucleotides matching TRBD2. Losses at the gene ends were 1 base for V and 4 bases for J; bases not matched to a gene: 7. This CDR3 is built from 16 residues. In germline, CDR1 is DFQATT, CDR2 SNEGSKA (reference sequence). The CDR3 DNA is TGCAGTGCTAGAGGCCTACTAGCGGGAGTCTCAGATACGCAGTATTTT. Amino acid sequence: CSARGLLAGVSDTQYF.

The chain joins TRBV10-3 to TRBJ2-7, with D possibly being TRBD1 (6 bases). Germline V gene lookup returns CDR1 ENHRY and CDR2 SYGVKD. This CDR3 is built from 18 residues. Trimming took 2 bases from V and 1 from J, leaving 21 bases between them. The DNA of the CDR3 is TGTGCCATCAGTGAGACCCAGGGGCCCTTTATAGGATCCTACGAGCAGTACTTC. Translating it yields CAISETQGPFIGSYEQYF.

This clonotype was observed a few times. V and J are TRBV7-2 and TRBJ2-1; D gene uncertain. V shed 4 bases and J shed 8 bases, with 9 bases lying between them. The V gene's germline CDR1 is SGHTA and CDR2 FQGNSA. The CDR3 is 12 residues long. CDR3 bases: TGTGCCAGCAGCTCTAAAGGGTATGAGCAGTTCTTC. As protein: CASSSKGYEQFF. Full variable domain (missing parts from reference TRBV7-2 and TRBJ2-1): GAGVSQSPSNKVTEKGKDVELRCDPISGHTALYWYRQSLGQGLEFLIYFQGNSAPDKSGLPSDRFSAERTGGSVSTLTIQRTQQEDSAVYLCASSSKGYEQFFGPGTRLTVL.

This sequence joins TRBV5-1 and TRBJ2-5, with D possibly called TRBD1 or TRBD2 (5 bases each). This CDR3 spans 15 amino acids. The germline V gene encodes CDR1 SGHRS and CDR2 YFSETQ. V gave up 6 bases and J gave up 11 bases, with 26 bases separating them. CDR3 protein: CASTPHGTQENEQYF. The CDR3 DNA follows: TGCGCCAGCACTCCCCACGGGACCCAAGAAAATGAGCAGTACTTC.

The V gene is TRBV29-1, the J gene TRBJ1-2; D call uncertain. CDR1 and CDR2 (germline): SQVTM, ANQGSEA. Trimming removed 7 bases from V and 8 bases from J, with 17 bases in between. The CDR3 runs to 12 residues. CDR3 region: CSALKQVGGYTF. CDR3 nucleotide sequence: TGCAGCGCCCTGAAGCAGGTGGGAGGCTACACCTTC.

This sequence joins TRBV20-1 and TRBJ2-3; a weak D match, TRBD2 (5 bases). V was pared by 4 bases and J by 0 bases, with 26 bases between. The CDR3 has 19 amino acids. Germline CDR1 DFQATT, CDR2 SNEGSKA (reference sequence). The CDR3 DNA follows: TGCAGTGCTAAGACCCTGGGAGACATTCTGACTCCTAGCACAGATACGCAGTATTTT. As protein: CSAKTLGDILTPSTDTQYF.

This clonotype was recorded a few times. This CDR3 reads CASTSGSGYTF. DNA for the CDR3: TGTGCCAGCACCTCAGGGAGTGGCTACACCTTC. The J gene is TRBJ1-2, the V gene TRBV3-1; a weak D match, TRBD1 (5 bases). CDR3 size: 11 residues. V was pared by 7 bases and J by 7 bases, with 10 bases between. Germline assignment: CDR1 LGHDT and CDR2 YNNKEL (reference sequence).

The chain combines TRBV14 with TRBJ2-5, with D perhaps TRBD2 (6 bases). The last part of the DNA fits TRBJ2-7 better; the J call may be wrong. Germline CDR1 SGHDN, CDR2 FVKESK. The CDR3 loop spans 13 amino acids. The CDR3 DNA reads as TGTGCCAGCAGCGCGACTAGTCTCTCCGAGCAGTACTTC. Amino acids: CASSATSLSEQYF.

This chain joins TRBV9 and TRBJ1-5; D is possibly TRBD1 (6 bases). This CDR3 region has 14 residues. The V gene's germline CDR1 is SGDLS and CDR2 YYNGEE. Trimming took off 0 bases at V and 4 bases at J, with 8 bases between the two ends. This chain's CDR3 is CASSVGQVNQPQHF. CDR3 in DNA: TGTGCCAGCAGCGTAGGACAGGTAAATCAGCCCCAGCATTTT.

The V and J genes are TRBV6-5 and TRBJ2-1; 10 nucleotides line up with TRBD2. The trim removed 6 bases at V and 8 bases at J, leaving 7 bases unmatched. Germline CDR1 MNHEY, CDR2 SVGAGI. The CDR3 contains 14 residues. The CDR3 protein is CASREAGGPDEQFF. The CDR3 DNA reads TGTGCCAGCAGGGAAGCGGGAGGGCCAGATGAGCAGTTCTTC.

The genes are TRBV7-9 and TRBJ2-4; D remains unclear. The tail of the sequence fits TRBJ2-7 better, so the J call may be wrong. The CDR3 sequence is 13 residues long. The V gene's germline CDR1 is SEHNR and CDR2 FQNEAQ (reference sequence). CDR3 bases: TGTGCCAGCAGCTTCTCGTCATTCTACGAGCAGTACTTC. Protein sequence: CASSFSSFYEQYF.

This clonotype was picked up one time. The chain employs TRBV20-1 and TRBJ2-1; 9 bases line up with TRBD2. V was pared by 6 bases and J by 8 bases, with 5 bases of the junction left unmatched. The CDR3 loop spans 12 amino acids. Germline V gene lookup returns CDR1 DFQATT and CDR2 SNEGSKA (reference sequence). The DNA of the CDR3 is TGCAGTGCACCGGCGGGGGGGCATGAGCAGTTCTTC. This sequence encodes CSAPAGGHEQFF.

This clonotype occurred a few times. The gene calls are TRBV10-3 and TRBJ2-5; the D is unclear. CDR3 length: 12 residues. V was shortened by 0 bases and J by 5 bases, with 4 bases between the two germline ends. Germline values: CDR1 ENHRY, CDR2 SYGVKD. The DNA for the CDR3 is TGTGCCATCAGTGAGTCGAGGGAGACCCAGTACTTC. It codes for CAISESRETQYF.

This clonotype was seen only a few times. V usage is TRBV7-3 and J usage is TRBJ2-1; D may be TRBD2 (6 bases). Germline V CDR1 and CDR2: SGHTA, FQGTGA. The CDR3 totals 15 residues. V shed 5 bases and J shed 7 bases, with 18 bases lying between them. In DNA form, the CDR3 reads TGTGCCAGCAGCCCCAAGCGGGCTGCCCGGAATGAGCAGTTCTTC. As protein: CASSPKRAARNEQFF.

The chain has TRBV6-2 or TRBV6-3 and TRBJ2-5; D might be TRBD2 (5 bases). The length of the CDR3 is 13 residues. Germline loops: CDR1 MNHEY, CDR2 SVGEGT. Trimming cost V 5 bases and J 11 bases, with 18 bases left between them. CDR3 sequence: CASSHRESYGQYF. The CDR3 nucleotides read TGTGCCAGCAGTCACCGGGAATCCTACGGGCAGTACTTC.

The rearrangement links TRBV6-6 to TRBJ1-2; a weak D match, TRBD1 (6 bases). Per the germline V gene, CDR1 is MNHNY and CDR2 is SVGAGI (reference sequence). Deletions cut 7 bases from V and 6 bases from J, with 21 bases between. The length of the CDR3 is 15 residues. The CDR3 loop is CASTRRGGAPNGYTF. The DNA of the CDR3 is TGTGCCAGCACCAGGAGGGGGGGGGCGCCGAATGGCTACACCTTC.

The chain links TRBV21-1 to TRBJ1-1; TRBD1, as called in the table, went unchecked against the DNA. TRBV21-1 is labeled a pseudogene. This CDR3 is built from 15 residues. This chain's CDR3 is CASSARPRKNTEAFF. DNA for the CDR3: TGTGCCAGCAGCGCGAGACCCCGGAAGAACACTGAAGCTTTCTTT.

CDR3 nucleotide sequence: TGCAGTGCTTCCGTAGCGGCCTACGAGCAGTACTTC. This translates into CSASVAAYEQYF. This sequence joins TRBV20-1 and TRBJ2-7; D perhaps matches TRBD2 (6 bases). In germline, CDR1 is DFQATT, CDR2 SNEGSKA (reference sequence). Between the trimmed V and J ends, which lost 5 bases and 2 bases, there was a span of 10 bases. This CDR3 comprises 12 residues.

The chain uses TRBV20-1 and TRBJ2-1; D remains unclear. Looked up from germline, CDR1 is DFQATT and CDR2 is SNEGSKA (reference sequence). Trimming stripped 1 base from V and 6 bases from J, with 10 bases between. The length of the CDR3 is 13 residues. The CDR3 DNA is TGCAGTGCTAGAGGGCAGCTCTCCAATGAGCAGTTCTTC. It specifies CSARGQLSNEQFF.

CDR3 loop: CASSSASGGYNEQFF. The DNA for the CDR3 is TGTGCCAGCAGCTCCGCTAGCGGGGGCTACAATGAGCAGTTCTTC. The rearrangement links TRBV13 to TRBJ2-1, with 10 bases fitting TRBD2. The CDR3 spans 15 residues. V shed 4 bases and J 3 bases; nucleotides not matched to a gene: 3. Germline CDR1 reads PRHDT; CDR2 reads FYEKMQ (reference sequence).

This clonotype was detected only once. The rearrangement uses TRBV30 and TRBJ2-1, with 7 bases aligning to TRBD1. Unmatched junction bases numbered 7, after V lost 7 bases and J lost 4 bases. Germline values: CDR1 GTSNPN, CDR2 SVGIG (reference sequence). The CDR3 runs to 13 residues. The CDR3 DNA reads TGTGCCTACAGACAGGGAAAGTACAATGAGCAGTTCTTC. Translated: CAYRQGKYNEQFF.

The rearrangement joins TRBV2 to TRBJ1-2, with D unclear. V was pared by 2 bases and J by 1 base, with 5 bases between. The germline V gene encodes CDR1 SNHLY and CDR2 FYNNEI. CDR3 length equals 13 residues. The CDR3 spells CASSETVNYGYTF. In DNA, the CDR3 is TGTGCCAGCAGTGAAACAGTTAACTATGGCTACACCTTC.

The genes are TRBV7-3 and TRBJ2-1; 9 nucleotides match TRBD2. Germline lookup yields CDR1 SGHTA and CDR2 FQGTGA. V lost 3 bases, J lost 6 bases, and 6 bases stayed unmatched. The CDR3 runs 15 residues. The CDR3 bases are TGTGCCAGCAGCTTGATGCTAGCGGGACTCAATGAGCAGTTCTTC. Residues: CASSLMLAGLNEQFF.

The rearrangement uses TRBV20-1 and TRBJ1-2; D not resolved. Trimming shortened V by 3 bases and J by 4 bases, and 9 bases separated the two germline ends. CDR1 is DFQATT and CDR2 is SNEGSKA in the germline V gene (reference sequence). This CDR3 has 12 residues. Written as DNA, the CDR3 is TGCAGTGCTAGTGGGCGGTTCTATGGCTACACCTTC. Translated, it gives CSASGRFYGYTF.

This chain connects TRBV5-1 to TRBJ2-1; D is unclear. Germline V gene sequence: CDR1 SGHRS, CDR2 YFSETQ. Between the trimmed V and J ends, which lost 1 base and 0 bases, there was a span of 14 bases. The CDR3 length is 17 residues. DNA for the CDR3: TGCGCCAGCAGCTTGCTCATACTCCCCGCCTCCTACAATGAGCAGTTCTTC. Protein product: CASSLLILPASYNEQFF.